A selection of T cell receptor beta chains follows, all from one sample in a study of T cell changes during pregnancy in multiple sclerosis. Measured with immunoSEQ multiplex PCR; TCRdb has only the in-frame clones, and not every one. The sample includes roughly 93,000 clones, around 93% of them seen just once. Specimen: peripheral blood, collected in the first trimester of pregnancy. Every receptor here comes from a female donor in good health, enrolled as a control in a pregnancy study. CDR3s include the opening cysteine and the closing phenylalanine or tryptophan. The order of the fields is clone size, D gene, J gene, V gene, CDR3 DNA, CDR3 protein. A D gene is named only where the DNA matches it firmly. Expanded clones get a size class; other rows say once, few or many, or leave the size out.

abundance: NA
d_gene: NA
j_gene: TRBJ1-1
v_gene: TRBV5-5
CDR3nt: TGTGCCAGCAGCTTTGGAGCTGAAGCTTTCTTT
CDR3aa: CASSFGAEAFF

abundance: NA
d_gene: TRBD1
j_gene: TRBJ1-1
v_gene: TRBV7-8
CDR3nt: TGTGCCAGCAGCTCGGACAGGGTGGCCACTGAAGCTTTCTTT
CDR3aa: CASSSDRVATEAFF

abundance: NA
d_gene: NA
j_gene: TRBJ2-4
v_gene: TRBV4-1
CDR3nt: TGCGCCAGCAGCCAAGTCACATTAGCCAAAAACATTCAGTACTTC
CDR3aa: CASSQVTLAKNIQYF

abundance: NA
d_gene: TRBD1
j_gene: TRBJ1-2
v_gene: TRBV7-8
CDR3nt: TGTGCCAGCAGCTTACCGGTCGGGACAGGGAGGGAGGAGTATGGCTACACCTTC
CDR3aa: CASSLPVGTGREEYGYTF

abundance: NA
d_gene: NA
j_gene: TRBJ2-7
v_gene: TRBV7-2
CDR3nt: TGTGCCAGCCGCTCCTCGGCAGGGATAAACTACGAGCAGTACTTC
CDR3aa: CASRSSAGINYEQYF

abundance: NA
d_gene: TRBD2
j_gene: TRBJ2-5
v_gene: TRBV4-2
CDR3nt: TGTGCCAGCAGCCATGGGACTAGCGGGGGGTACCAAGAGACCCAGTACTTC
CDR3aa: CASSHGTSGGYQETQYF

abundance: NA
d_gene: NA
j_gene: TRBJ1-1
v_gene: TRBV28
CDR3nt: TGTGCCAGCAGTTTATCACCGGGGACATGGATGAACACTGAAGCTTTCTTT
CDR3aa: CASSLSPGTWMNTEAFF

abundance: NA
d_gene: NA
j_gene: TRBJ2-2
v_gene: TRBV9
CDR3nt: TGTGCCAGCAGCGGGGGGACTTCGAACACCGGGGAGCTGTTTTTT
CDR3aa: CASSGGTSNTGELFF

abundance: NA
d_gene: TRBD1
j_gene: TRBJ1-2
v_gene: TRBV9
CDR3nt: TGTGCCAGCAGCGCCGGACAGGGGATACACTATGGCTACACCTTC
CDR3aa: CASSAGQGIHYGYTF

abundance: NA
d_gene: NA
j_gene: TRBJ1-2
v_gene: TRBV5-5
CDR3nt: TGTGCCAGCAGCCCTGGTCAGGGCTATGGCTACACCTTC
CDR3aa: CASSPGQGYGYTF

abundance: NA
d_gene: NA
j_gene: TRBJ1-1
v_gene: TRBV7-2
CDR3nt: TGTGCCAGCAGCTTAGGAAGCGCATTCACTGAAGCTTTCTTT
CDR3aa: CASSLGSAFTEAFF

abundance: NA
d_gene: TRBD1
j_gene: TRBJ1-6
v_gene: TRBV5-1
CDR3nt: TGCGCCAGCAGCTTGGGAAGAACCGGGACAGGGTTGGATTCACCCCTCCACTTT
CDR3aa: CASSLGRTGTGLDSPLHF

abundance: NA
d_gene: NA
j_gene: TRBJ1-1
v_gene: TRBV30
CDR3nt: TGTGCCTGGGGGGTTCAGGGGAACACTGAAGCTTTCTTT
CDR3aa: CAWGVQGNTEAFF

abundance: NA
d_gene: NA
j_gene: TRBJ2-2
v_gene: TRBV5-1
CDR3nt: TGCGCCAGCAGCTTGGAGGAGGGAACCGGGGAGCTGTTTTTT
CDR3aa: CASSLEEGTGELFF

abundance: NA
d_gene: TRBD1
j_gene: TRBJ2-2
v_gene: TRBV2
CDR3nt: TGTGCCAGCAGCCTACAGGGGTCGAACACCGGGGAGCTGTTTTTT
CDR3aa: CASSLQGSNTGELFF

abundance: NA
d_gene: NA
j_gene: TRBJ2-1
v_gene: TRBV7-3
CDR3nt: TGTGCCAGCAGCTCCCCCCCCGGACAGACTAAGTTCTTC
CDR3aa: CASSSPPGQTKFF

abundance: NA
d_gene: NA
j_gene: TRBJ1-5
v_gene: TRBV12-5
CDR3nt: TGTGCTAGTGGTTTGGGTTCGAATCAGCCCCAGCATTTT
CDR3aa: CASGLGSNQPQHF

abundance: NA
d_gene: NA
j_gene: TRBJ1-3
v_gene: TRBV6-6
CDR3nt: TGTGCCAGCAGCGCCACAGAAACTGGAAACACCATATATTTT
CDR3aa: CASSATETGNTIYF

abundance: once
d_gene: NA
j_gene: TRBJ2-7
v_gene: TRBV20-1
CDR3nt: TGCAGTGCCATCGACAGTTACGAGCAGTACTTC
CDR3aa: CSAIDSYEQYF

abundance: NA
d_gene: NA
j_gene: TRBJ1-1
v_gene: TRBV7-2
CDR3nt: TGTGCCAGCAGCTCGACGCAGGGCCTGAACACTGAAGCTTTCTTT
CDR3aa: CASSSTQGLNTEAFF

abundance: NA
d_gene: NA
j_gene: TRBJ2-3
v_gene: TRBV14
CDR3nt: TGTGCCAGCAGCCTGGGCCTAGCGAGCACCGGGACAGATACGCAGTATTTT
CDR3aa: CASSLGLASTGTDTQYF

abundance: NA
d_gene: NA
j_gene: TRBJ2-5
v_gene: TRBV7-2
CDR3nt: TGTGCCAGCAGCTTAATGAGGACCCAGTACTTC
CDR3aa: CASSLMRTQYF

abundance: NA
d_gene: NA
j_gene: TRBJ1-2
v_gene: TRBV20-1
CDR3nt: TGCAGTGCCGTTCTCGGGAGGGGCTACACCTTC
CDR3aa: CSAVLGRGYTF

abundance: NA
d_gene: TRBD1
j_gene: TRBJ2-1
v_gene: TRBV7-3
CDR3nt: TGTGCCAGCAGCCGACAGGGTGCTGAGCAGTTCTTC
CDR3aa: CASSRQGAEQFF

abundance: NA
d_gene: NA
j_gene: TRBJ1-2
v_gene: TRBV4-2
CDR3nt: TGTGCCAGCAGCCCCCCTGGGGCCACGAACTATGGCTACACCTTC
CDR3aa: CASSPPGATNYGYTF

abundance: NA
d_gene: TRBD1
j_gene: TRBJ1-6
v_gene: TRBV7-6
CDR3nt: TGTGCCAGCAGCCCAGGGACAGGGACGAATTCACCCCTCCACTTT
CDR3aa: CASSPGTGTNSPLHF

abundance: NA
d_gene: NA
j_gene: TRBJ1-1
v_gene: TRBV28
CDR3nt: TGTGCCAGCAGTTTCTCTTGGGGGGACACTGAAGCTTTCTTT
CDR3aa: CASSFSWGDTEAFF

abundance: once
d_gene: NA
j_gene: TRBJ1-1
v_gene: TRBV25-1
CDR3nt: TGTGCCAGCACTCGAGGTGGTCAGGGCGAAGCTTTCTTT
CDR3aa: CASTRGGQGEAFF

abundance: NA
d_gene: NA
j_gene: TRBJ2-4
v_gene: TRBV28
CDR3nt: TGTGCCAGCAGTTTCGGGGTTGGAGCAGCCCTAGCCAAAAACATTCAGTACTTC
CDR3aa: CASSFGVGAALAKNIQYF

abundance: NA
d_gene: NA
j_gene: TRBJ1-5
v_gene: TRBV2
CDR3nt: TGTGCCAGCAGTGAGTCTGGCAGCAATCAGCCCCAGCATTTT
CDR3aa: CASSESGSNQPQHF

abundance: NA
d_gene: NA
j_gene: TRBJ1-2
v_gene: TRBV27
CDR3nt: TGTGCCAGCAGTTGGAGGGGATGGGGCTATGGCTACACCTTC
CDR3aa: CASSWRGWGYGYTF

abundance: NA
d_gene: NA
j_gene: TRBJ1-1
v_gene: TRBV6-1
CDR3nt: TGTGCCAGCAGTGAAGTATCGGAGCTGAACACTGAAGCTTTCTTT
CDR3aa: CASSEVSELNTEAFF

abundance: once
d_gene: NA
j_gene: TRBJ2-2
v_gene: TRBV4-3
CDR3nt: TGCGCCAGCAGCCAAGATGAATTACGGGGGACGAACACCGGGGAGCTGTTTTTT
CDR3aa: CASSQDELRGTNTGELFF

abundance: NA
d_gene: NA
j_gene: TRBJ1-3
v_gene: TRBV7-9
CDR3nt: TGTGCCAGCAGCTTAGTAGGAGGGTACGGAAACACCATATATTTT
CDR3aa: CASSLVGGYGNTIYF

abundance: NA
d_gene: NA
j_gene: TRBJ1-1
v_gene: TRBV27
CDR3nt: TGTGCCAGCAGCAGAGGCACTGAAGCTTTCTTT
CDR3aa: CASSRGTEAFF

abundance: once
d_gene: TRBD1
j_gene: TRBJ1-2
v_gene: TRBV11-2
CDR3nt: TGTGCCAGCAGCGGACAGGGGGGGTTTTTTGGCTACACCTTC
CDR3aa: CASSGQGGFFGYTF

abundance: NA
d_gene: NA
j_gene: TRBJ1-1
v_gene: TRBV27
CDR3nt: TGTGCCAGCAGTTTCAAACAGGGCCCTCCGAACACTGAAGCTTTCTTT
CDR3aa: CASSFKQGPPNTEAFF

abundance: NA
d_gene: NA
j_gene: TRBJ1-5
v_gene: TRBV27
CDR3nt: TGTGCCAGCAGTCCACACCCAGACAGTACTTATAGCAATCAGCCCCAGCATTTT
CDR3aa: CASSPHPDSTYSNQPQHF

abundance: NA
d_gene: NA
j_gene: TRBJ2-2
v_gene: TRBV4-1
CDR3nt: TGCGCCAGCAGCCAAAAGCCCCCTCCTAACACCGGGGAGCTGTTTTTT
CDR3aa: CASSQKPPPNTGELFF

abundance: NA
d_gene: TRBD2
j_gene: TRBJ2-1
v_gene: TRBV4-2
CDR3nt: TGTGCCAGCAGCCAATTCTCCTCTAGCGGGGGGACAATACGCTACAATGAGCAGTTCTTC
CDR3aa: CASSQFSSSGGTIRYNEQFF

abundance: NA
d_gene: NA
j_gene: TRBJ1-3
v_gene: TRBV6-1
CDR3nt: TGTGCCAGCAGTGGACAGGTTCTCTCTGGAAACACCATATATTTT
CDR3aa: CASSGQVLSGNTIYF

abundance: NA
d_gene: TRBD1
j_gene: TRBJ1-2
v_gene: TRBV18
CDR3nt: TGTGCCAGCTCACCCGATTCCACCGGGACAGGGGTGAACTATGGCTACACCTTC
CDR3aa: CASSPDSTGTGVNYGYTF

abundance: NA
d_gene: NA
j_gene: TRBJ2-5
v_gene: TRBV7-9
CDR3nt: TGTGCCAGCAGGATGGCGGGCCAAGAGACCCAGTACTTC
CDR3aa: CASRMAGQETQYF

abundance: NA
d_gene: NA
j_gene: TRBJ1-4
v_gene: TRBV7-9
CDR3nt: TGTGCCAGCAGCTTAGGGGGGGAATCGAATGAAAAACTGTTTTTT
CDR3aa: CASSLGGESNEKLFF

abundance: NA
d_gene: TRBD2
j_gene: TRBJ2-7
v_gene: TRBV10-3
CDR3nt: TGTGCCATCAGTCTTGGGGCGGGGGGATACGAGCAGTACTTC
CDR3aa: CAISLGAGGYEQYF

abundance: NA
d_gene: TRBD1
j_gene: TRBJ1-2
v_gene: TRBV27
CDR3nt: TGTGCCAGCAGGGACAGGACAGGGGAGTCAGCTAACTATGGCTACACCTTC
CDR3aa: CASRDRTGESANYGYTF

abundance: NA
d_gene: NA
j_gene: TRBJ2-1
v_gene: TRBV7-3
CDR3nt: TGTGCCAGCAGCTTATTCCCCTCGGGTGCGGATAGCAATGAGCAGTTCTTC
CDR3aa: CASSLFPSGADSNEQFF

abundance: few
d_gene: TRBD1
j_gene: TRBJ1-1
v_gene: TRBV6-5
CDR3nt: TGTGCCAGCAGTGGTGGACAGGGGTGGACTGAAGCTTTCTTT
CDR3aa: CASSGGQGWTEAFF

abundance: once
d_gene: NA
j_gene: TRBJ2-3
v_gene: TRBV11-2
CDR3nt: TGTGCCAGCAGCTCCCCTTCTAACTTCGATACGCAGTATTTT
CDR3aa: CASSSPSNFDTQYF